This T cell receptor (beta chain) is drawn from a study of T cell responses to AZD1222 COVID-19 vaccine. Sequencing was performed with immunoSEQ multiplex PCR; in TCRdb, only in-frame clones are kept and a portion is missing. The sample shows about 150,000 clones, around nine tenths of them seen only once. The CDR3 covers 13 residues. The trim removed 2 bases at V and 8 bases at J, leaving 5 bases unmatched. Germline CDR1 and CDR2: MNHNS and SASEGT. V gene TRBV6-1 combines with J gene TRBJ1-2; 7 bases align to TRBD1. The origin of this receptor is an adult in good health. The sample here was peripheral blood, taken on day 0 of AZD1222 vaccination. Written as DNA, the CDR3 is TGTGCCAGCAGTGAACGACAGGGTAACGGCTACACCTTC. Its translation: CASSERQGNGYTF.